This T cell receptor beta chain was documented in a study of T cells in Graves' hyperthyroidism and ophthalmopathy. Each 10 ml fresh peripheral blood draw supplied the PBMCs. General observations from the study: Most clonotypes that expanded in the thyroid above 0.001 also showed up in blood. A median around 6.8 months before onset, the model predicted ophthalmopathy. From stable hyperthyroidism, ophthalmopathy was separated by a 13 V-J model.

The source material, RNA transcripts, was used to amplify TCR beta CDR3 regions. First-round RT-PCR targeting the TCR CDR3 was performed with the HTBI primer set. TCRdb redid the calling of the multiplex PCR reads with MiXCR, one entry per CDR3 protein. This sample carries over 700,000 distinct CDR3 sequences, about 38% of them seen once, and the ten largest clones take 8.9%. Germline values: CDR1 PRHDT, CDR2 FYEKMQ (reference sequence). V shed 5 bases, J shed 2 bases, and the junction held 8 bases outside the gene matches. The CDR3 runs to 15 residues. The table lists this clonotype with many counts. What it binds is not known.

The J gene is TRBJ2-7, the V gene TRBV13; 8 bases fit TRBD1. Sequences were obtained from blood. The receptor comes from a man in his late teens or twenties with Graves' hyperthyroidism. CDR3 region: CASSTSGTGAYEQYF. The CDR3 coding sequence is TGTGCCAGCAGCACATCCGGGACAGGAGCCTACGAGCAGTACTTC.